Below, 15 T cell receptor beta chains from the same sample are listed, as sequenced in a study of regulatory T cells in long-lasting Graves disease. Building the TCR beta libraries relied on iRepertoire HTBI primers, and CDR3 regions underwent Arm-PCR. TCRdb re-called the multiplex PCR reads with MiXCR, one entry per CDR3 protein. Found here are over 350,000 distinct CDR3 sequences, 15% of them singletons; the top ten hold about 7.6%. As to time point: newly diagnosed GD, antithyroid drugs for less than 3 months. Extracted RNA from PBMCs served as the source of the TCR library. This sample also appeared in a second study, on T cells in Graves' hyperthyroidism and ophthalmopathy.

Sequencing used peripheral blood mononuclear cells (PBMCs), obtained at new diagnosis, from a patient treated with antithyroid drugs. Every receptor here comes from a woman between 40 and 50 years old with Graves disease.

The chain joins TRBV27 to TRBJ2-2, with 9 bases matching TRBD1. The length of the CDR3 is 16 residues. Germline V gives CDR1 MNHEY, CDR2 SMNVEV (reference sequence). The ends lost 4 bases at V and 4 bases at J; junction bases unmatched: 7. The CDR3 here is CASSSTGGYLTGELFF. The CDR3 region has the DNA TGTGCCAGCAGTTCGACAGGGGGGTATCTCACCGGGGAGCTGTTTTTT.

This clonotype has at least ten counts. The V call is TRBV2, the J call TRBJ2-5; 9 bases fit TRBD2. The CDR3 consists of 15 residues. V shed 4 bases and J 4 bases; nucleotides not matched to a gene: 7. The germline V gene encodes CDR1 SNHLY and CDR2 FYNNEI. CDR3: CASSVAGVIGETQYF. The CDR3, as DNA: TGTGCCAGCAGTGTAGCGGGAGTGATCGGAGAGACCCAGTACTTC.

Only a few counts were recorded for this clonotype. The chain links TRBV20-1 to TRBJ2-1, with 9 bases matching TRBD2. The germline V gene encodes CDR1 DFQATT and CDR2 SNEGSKA (reference sequence). The junction had 14 bases not matched to a gene; V was cut back by 2 bases and J by 0 bases. CDR3 size: 19 residues. DNA of the CDR3: TGCAGTGCTAGACCAAGGAAACTAGCGGGCCCGAGCTCCTACAATGAGCAGTTCTTC. This codes for CSARPRKLAGPSSYNEQFF.

This clonotype was observed at least ten times. The chain has TRBV28 and TRBJ2-7; D not resolved. Germline CDR1 MDHEN, CDR2 SYDVKM. V gave up 3 bases and J gave up 0 bases, with 6 bases separating them. This CDR3 contains 13 residues. CDR3 loop: CASSLIPSYEQYF. The CDR3 DNA reads as TGTGCCAGCAGTTTGATCCCCTCCTACGAGCAGTACTTC.

There are many counts of this clonotype. CDR3 nucleotides: TGTGCCAGCAGTCCTTGGGGGGGCTTGTACGAGACCCAGTACTTC. Its translation is CASSPWGGLYETQYF. The V call is TRBV12-3 or TRBV12-4, the J call TRBJ2-5, with D perhaps TRBD2 (7 bases). The CDR3 consists of 15 residues. The V gene lost 5 bases and the J gene lost 5 bases, with 18 bases spanning the gap.

This clonotype has ten or more counts. The J gene is TRBJ1-6, the V gene TRBV27; the match to TRBD1 covers 11 bases. Germline trimming cut 3 bases from V and 10 bases from J; bases unmatched to any gene: 2. This CDR3 is built from 14 residues. Germline lookup yields CDR1 MNHEY and CDR2 SMNVEV (reference sequence). DNA for the CDR3: TGTGCCAGCAGTTTTGGGACAGGGGGATCACCCCTCCACTTT. This sequence encodes CASSFGTGGSPLHF.

This clonotype was observed at least ten times. The gene calls are TRBV2 and TRBJ1-5; 10 nucleotides align to TRBD1. Germline lookup yields CDR1 SNHLY and CDR2 FYNNEI. V was pared by 3 bases and J by 0 bases, with 8 bases of the junction left unmatched. CDR3 size: 18 residues. The CDR3 DNA sequence: TGTGCCAGCAGTGATCACGGGACAGGGGCCGCTAGCAATCAGCCCCAGCATTTT. Its translation: CASSDHGTGAASNQPQHF. The variable domain in full, completed from reference TRBV2 and TRBJ1-5, reads EPEVTQTPSHQVTQMGQEVILRCVPISNHLYFYWYRQILGQKVEFLVSFYNNEISEKSEIFDDQFSVERPDGSNFTLKIRSTKLEDSAMYFCASSDHGTGAASNQPQHFGDGTRLSIL.

This clonotype was found a few times. The chain is built from TRBV11-2 and TRBJ1-1, with D possibly being TRBD1 (6 bases). CDR1 is SGHAT and CDR2 is FQNNGV in the germline V gene. The CDR3 length is 17 residues. V lost 3 bases, J lost 0 bases, and 17 bases lay in between. The CDR3 sequence: CASSFLQGMTMNTEAFF. In nucleotides, the CDR3 is TGTGCCAGCAGCTTTTTACAGGGCATGACCATGAACACTGAAGCTTTCTTT.

This clonotype came up many times. V is TRBV19 and J is TRBJ1-2; D unclear. The ends were cut back, 6 bases at V and 4 bases at J, with 9 bases in the middle. CDR1 is LNHDA and CDR2 is SQIVND in the germline V gene (reference sequence). The CDR3 contains 12 residues. CDR3 protein: CASSGLSYGYTF. CDR3 in DNA: TGTGCCAGTAGCGGGCTAAGCTATGGCTACACCTTC. The full variable domain, in which reference TRBV19 and TRBJ1-2 provide the parts outside the CDR3, is DGGITQSPKYLFRKEGQNVTLSCEQNLNHDAMYWYRQDPGQGLRLIYYSQIVNDFQKGDIAEGYSVSREKKESFPLTVTSAQKNPTAFYLCASSGLSYGYTFGSGTRLTVV.

This clonotype was detected many times. V gene TRBV12-3 or TRBV12-4 combines with J gene TRBJ2-1; 12 bases are shared with TRBD2. The CDR3 totals 15 residues. V shed 6 bases and J 4 bases; nucleotides not matched to a gene: 4. CDR3 sequence: CASSRTSGMYNEQFF. In nucleotides, the CDR3 is TGTGCCAGCAGCCGGACTAGCGGGATGTACAATGAGCAGTTCTTC.

This clonotype was seen only a few times. The CDR3 DNA reads as TGTGCCACCAGCAGAGCGGATAGCAATCAGCCCCAGCATTTT. Translated: CATSRADSNQPQHF. The chain combines TRBV15 with TRBJ1-5; D is uncertain. The CDR3 is 14 residues long. Trimming took 1 base from V and 0 from J, leaving 4 bases between them. The germline gives CDR1 LNHNV, CDR2 YYDKDF (reference sequence).

The chain carries TRBV5-4 and TRBJ2-7; perhaps TRBD2 as D (5 bases). CDR1 SGHNT and CDR2 YYREEE come from the germline V gene (reference sequence). Trimming removed 0 bases at V and 5 bases at J, with 21 bases between. CDR3 length: 17 residues. Here the CDR3 DNA reads TGTGCCAGCAGCTTGGGAGGGCCTCAAGCCCTATACCACGAGCAGTACTTC. Protein: CASSLGGPQALYHEQYF.

Only a few counts were recorded for this clonotype. The chain recombines TRBV19 with TRBJ1-3; 7 bases align to TRBD1. CDR3 length: 16 amino acids. Germline-derived CDR1 and CDR2 are LNHDA and SQIVND (reference sequence). V shed 6 bases and J 0 bases; nucleotides not matched to a gene: 8. The CDR3 sequence is CASREDRAYSGNTIYF. For the CDR3, the DNA is TGTGCCAGTAGGGAAGACAGGGCATACTCTGGAAACACCATATATTTT.

The chain carries TRBV27 and TRBJ2-2; 11 bases match TRBD2. The CDR3 covers 17 residues. The ends lost 4 bases at V and 1 base at J; junction bases unmatched: 5. CDR1 and CDR2 from the germline V gene are MNHEY and SMNVEV (reference sequence). The chain's CDR3 is CASSYSGTSGNTGELFF. CDR3 DNA: TGTGCCAGCAGTTACTCAGGGACTAGCGGGAACACCGGGGAGCTGTTTTTT.

This clonotype came up many times. Here the CDR3 DNA reads TGTGCCAGCAGCCCCCGGGAGGGGGAGTGGGTTGACGAGCAGTACTTC. It specifies CASSPREGEWVDEQYF. This chain joins TRBV7-9 and TRBJ2-7; 8 nucleotides agree with TRBD2. V dropped 5 bases and J dropped 5; count of bases not matched to a gene: 14. Looked up from germline, CDR1 is SEHNR and CDR2 is FQNEAQ (reference sequence). There are 16 residues in the CDR3. The full variable domain, its missing parts supplied by reference TRBV7-9 and TRBJ2-7, is DTGVSQNPRHKITKRGQNVTFRCDPISEHNRLYWYRQTLGQGPEFLTYFQNEAQLEKSRLLSDRFSAERPKGSFSTLEIQRTEQGDSAMYLCASSPREGEWVDEQYFGPGTRLTVT.